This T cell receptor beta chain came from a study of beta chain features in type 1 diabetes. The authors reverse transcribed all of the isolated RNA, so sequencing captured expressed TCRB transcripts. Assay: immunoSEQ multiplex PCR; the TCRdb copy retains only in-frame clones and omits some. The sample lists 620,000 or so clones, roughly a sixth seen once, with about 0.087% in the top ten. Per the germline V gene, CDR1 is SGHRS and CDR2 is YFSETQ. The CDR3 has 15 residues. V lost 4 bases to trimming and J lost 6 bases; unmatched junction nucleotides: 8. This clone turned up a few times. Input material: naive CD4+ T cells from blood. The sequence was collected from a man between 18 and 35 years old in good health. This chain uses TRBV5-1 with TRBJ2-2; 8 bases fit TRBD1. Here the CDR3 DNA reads TGCGCCAGCAGCACGCTAAGGACAGGGCCCGGGGAGCTGTTTTTT. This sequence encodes CASSTLRTGPGELFF.